The present T cell receptor (beta chain) was sequenced within a study of shared clonotypes between healthy human individuals. Study results and caveats: Sampling involved blood alone; tissue repertoires likely differ.

Points on this clone: Its cognate antigen is unknown. Different DNA sequences within this sample yield the same CDR3.

Repertoires were generated with immunoSEQ multiplex PCR, while TCRdb's copy carries only in-frame clones and drops some. The table includes 1 million to 1.2 million clones, 77% detected once. The CDR3 is 16 amino acids. The J segment lost 0 bases and the V segment lost 1 base, leaving 2 bases of the junction unmatched. In germline, CDR1 is LNHDA, CDR2 SQIVND (reference sequence). The receptor was derived from a man younger than 35 in good health. Some clones in this sample may be carry-over from other donors' samples. The chain is built from TRBV19 and TRBJ2-3; 9 bases line up with TRBD2. The sequencing input was memory CD4+ T cells from PBMCs. Regarding subset: CD45RA-negative fraction. The CDR3 nucleotides are TGTGCCAGTAGTATAGGTACTAGCGGGAGCACAGATACGCAGTATTTT. Its translation: CASSIGTSGSTDTQYF. Filled out from reference TRBV19 and TRBJ2-3, the complete variable domain reads DGGITQSPKYLFRKEGQNVTLSCEQNLNHDAMYWYRQDPGQGLRLIYYSQIVNDFQKGDIAEGYSVSREKKESFPLTVTSAQKNPTAFYLCASSIGTSGSTDTQYFGPGTRLTVL.